Listed here are 27 T cell receptor beta chains from one sample, sequenced in a study of blood T cell repertoires in COVID-19 (dated by TCRdb to the early 2020s). Receptor libraries were prepared by the immunoSEQ multiplex PCR assay. Imported from immuneACCESS, the table was reduced by TCRdb to in-frame sequences with V and J called. These copies leave out some clones; in studies compared against another copy, an unresolved V gene accounts for under half, and the cause of the remainder is not known. The sample table shows some 530,000 clones, and approximately 90% are seen once. The ten largest make up roughly 8% of the sample. What was sequenced was PBMCs or T cells enriched from blood (not recorded which). Every receptor here comes from a woman aged 60-75 years who had recovered from COVID-19.

This chain uses TRBV6-1 with TRBJ2-7, with 7 nucleotides matching TRBD1. In germline, CDR1 is MNHNS, CDR2 SASEGT. V was pared by 2 bases and J by 3 bases, with 10 bases of the junction left unmatched. The CDR3 runs 16 residues. CDR3 sequence: CASSERTGHIYYEQYF. In DNA, the CDR3 is TGTGCCAGCAGTGAAAGGACAGGCCACATCTACTACGAGCAGTACTTC.

This clone was counted a single time. The chain carries TRBV24-1 and TRBJ2-3; 7 nucleotides align to TRBD1. After removal of 5 bases from V and 5 bases from J, the junction contained 12 bases not matched to a gene. Germline V gives CDR1 KGHDR, CDR2 SFDVKD. This CDR3 spans 16 amino acids. CDR3 sequence (DNA): TGTGCCACCAGTGGGGGACAGCATAACTTGCAAGATACGCAGTATTTT. This translates into CATSGGQHNLQDTQYF.

The chain couples TRBV2 to TRBJ2-7, with a tentative D call TRBD2 (7 bases). Per the germline V gene, CDR1 is SNHLY and CDR2 is FYNNEI. Between the trimmed V and J ends, which lost 7 bases and 0 bases, there was a span of 13 bases. The CDR3 has 14 residues. The CDR3, as DNA: TGTGCCAGCAAAAAGGGGGGGAGCTCCTACGAGCAGTACTTC. Its translation is CASKKGGSSYEQYF.

The chain recombines TRBV7-8 with TRBJ1-2, with D perhaps TRBD1 (5 bases). V was pared by 5 bases and J by 0 bases, with 10 bases between. CDR1 SGHVS and CDR2 FQNEAQ come from the germline V gene. There are 14 residues in the CDR3. The CDR3 DNA reads TGTGCCAGCAGCCCCGGGACTCCTAACTATGGCTACACCTTC. Protein product: CASSPGTPNYGYTF.

This sequence joins TRBV6-6 and TRBJ1-1; 8 bases align to TRBD1. V gave up 6 bases and J gave up 3 bases; unmatched junction bases: 6. Germline V gives CDR1 MNHNY, CDR2 SVGAGI (reference sequence). The CDR3 is made up of 14 amino acids. CDR3 sequence: CASSSQGAHTEAFF. The CDR3 nucleotides read TGTGCCAGCAGCAGCCAGGGGGCCCACACTGAAGCTTTCTTT.

The V and J genes are TRBV2 and TRBJ2-3; 9 bases agree with TRBD1. The germline CDR1 and CDR2 sequences are SNHLY and FYNNEI. After removal of 6 bases from V and 6 bases from J, the junction contained 10 bases not matched to a gene. The length of the CDR3 is 15 residues. CDR3 bases: TGTGCCAGCAGATTGAACCCTGGGACAGGGGATACGCAGTATTTT. Protein product: CASRLNPGTGDTQYF.

The chain recombines TRBV4-2 with TRBJ1-1; no reliable D call. CDR1 is LGHNA and CDR2 is YNFKEQ in the germline V gene. The CDR3 spans 15 residues. The germline V and J ends were trimmed by 4 bases and 1 base, with 13 bases remaining between them. The CDR3 sequence is CASSLMTEGNTEAFF. The CDR3 region has the DNA TGTGCCAGCAGCCTAATGACGGAGGGGAACACTGAAGCTTTCTTT.

CDR3 bases: TGTGCCAGCAGTTTTGGGGGCAGGGCAAACACTGAAGCTTTCTTT. Protein sequence: CASSFGGRANTEAFF. This sequence joins TRBV6-5 and TRBJ1-1, with D maybe TRBD1 (6 bases). There are 15 residues in the CDR3. Germline V lookup: CDR1 MNHEY, CDR2 SVGAGI. Between the trimmed V and J ends, which lost 4 bases and 2 bases, there was a span of 14 bases.

CDR3 nucleotide sequence: TGCGCCAGCAGCCCGGGACAGGGCGGGGAGACCCAGTACTTC. Protein product: CASSPGQGGETQYF. J is TRBJ2-5 and V is TRBV5-1; 9 nucleotides match TRBD1. The CDR3 is 14 residues long. J lost 5 bases, V lost 4 bases, and 6 bases had no gene match. CDR1 and CDR2 from the germline V gene are SGHRS and YFSETQ.

The chain links TRBV19 to TRBJ1-5, with a tentative D call TRBD1 (6 bases). The CDR3 runs 13 residues. The germline V gene has CDR1 LNHDA and CDR2 SQIVND (reference sequence). V lost 2 bases to trimming and J lost 6 bases, with 8 bases between them. CDR3 protein: CASSIIGGQPQHF. CDR3 nucleotide sequence: TGTGCCAGTAGTATAATAGGGGGTCAGCCCCAGCATTTT.

The genes are TRBV29-1 and TRBJ1-1, with TRBD1 matching 9 bases. Germline CDR1 and CDR2: SQVTM and ANQGSEA. The CDR3 length is 13 residues. V lost 6 bases, J lost 4 bases, and 6 bases stayed unmatched. DNA for the CDR3: TGCAGCGTCAGACAGGGGGAAGGCACTGAAGCTTTCTTT. This codes for CSVRQGEGTEAFF.

This chain uses TRBV24-1 with TRBJ2-1; no clear D. The CDR3 consists of 14 residues. Trimming removed 6 bases at V and 4 bases at J, with 12 bases between. Germline values: CDR1 KGHDR, CDR2 SFDVKD. The CDR3 reads CATSRPGIYNEQFF. The CDR3 DNA sequence: TGTGCCACCAGTCGCCCGGGTATTTACAATGAGCAGTTCTTC.

Comment on this clone: One junction end does not reproduce the germline sequence, and a read error may be involved. V and J are TRBV25-1 and TRBJ2-3; 7 bases align to TRBD1. CDR1 MGHDK and CDR2 SYGVNS come from the germline V gene. This CDR3 has 16 amino acids. CDR3 protein: CASGEMTGKGTDTQYF. The DNA of the CDR3 is TGTGCCAGCGGTGAGATGACAGGGAAGGGCACAGATACGCAGTATTTT.

The chain employs TRBV7-9 and TRBJ1-3; D might be TRBD1 (5 bases). Deletions cut 5 bases from V and 0 bases from J, with 11 bases between. From germline, CDR1 is SEHNR and CDR2 FQNEAQ (reference sequence). The CDR3 loop spans 15 amino acids. CDR3 sequence (DNA): TGTGCCAGCAGCCTGACAGACATCTCTGGAAACACCATATATTTT. Translation: CASSLTDISGNTIYF.

The V gene is TRBV19, the J gene TRBJ1-5; TRBD1 matches at 7 bases. The junction had 10 bases not matched to a gene; V was cut back by 4 bases and J by 4 bases. Per germline, CDR1 LNHDA and CDR2 SQIVND (reference sequence). The CDR3 loop spans 16 amino acids. The DNA of the CDR3 is TGTGCCAGTAGTAATGGGCTGAGACAGGGTAATCAGCCCCAGCATTTT. Residues: CASSNGLRQGNQPQHF.

This clone was detected a few times. The chain is built from TRBV28 and TRBJ1-4; no reliable D call. The CDR3 loop spans 12 amino acids. Trimming removed 5 bases from V and 8 bases from J, with 9 bases in between. Germline V gives CDR1 MDHEN, CDR2 SYDVKM. As DNA, the CDR3 is TGTGCCAGCAGTCTAGGTGGCGAAAAACTGTTTTTT. Translating it yields CASSLGGEKLFF. Drawing the rest from reference TRBV28 and TRBJ1-4, the complete variable domain is DVKVTQSSRYLVKRTGEKVFLECVQDMDHENMFWYRQDPGLGLRLIYFSYDVKMKEKGDIPEGYSVSREKKERFSLILESASTNQTSMYLCASSLGGEKLFFGSGTQLSVL.

The chain combines TRBV7-8 with TRBJ1-1, with TRBD1 as a possible D gene (5 bases). V was shortened by 6 bases and J by 1 base, with 15 bases between the two germline ends. CDR3 length: 15 residues. In germline, CDR1 is SGHVS, CDR2 FQNEAQ. CDR3 residues: CASSLKGTQNTEAFF. The CDR3 DNA sequence: TGTGCCAGCAGTTTAAAAGGGACTCAGAACACTGAAGCTTTCTTT.

The chain has TRBV10-3 and TRBJ1-1; TRBD1 matches 8 bases. In germline, CDR1 is ENHRY, CDR2 SYGVKD. Unmatched junction bases numbered 6, after V lost 6 bases and J lost 0 bases. The CDR3 has 15 amino acids. CDR3 loop: CAISPGQGLNTEAFF. CDR3 nucleotides: TGTGCCATCAGCCCCGGACAGGGACTGAACACTGAAGCTTTCTTT.

This rearrangement joins TRBV5-6 to TRBJ2-4; 7 nucleotides align to TRBD1. The ends lost 4 bases at V and 5 bases at J; junction bases unmatched: 3. The CDR3 runs 13 residues. Germline CDR1 reads SGHDT; CDR2 reads YYEEEE. CDR3 region: CASSPGTENIQYF. Here the CDR3 DNA reads TGTGCCAGCAGCCCCGGGACAGAAAACATTCAGTACTTC.

The V gene is TRBV5-1, the J gene TRBJ2-6; D not resolved. Germline V CDR1 and CDR2: SGHRS, YFSETQ. Trimming pared 4 bases from V and 0 bases from J, leaving 5 bases between. The CDR3 covers 14 residues. The CDR3 DNA follows: TGCGCCAGCAGCCGTTACTCTGGGGCCAACGTCCTGACTTTC. Translation gives CASSRYSGANVLTF. The whole variable domain, remainder taken from reference TRBV5-1 and TRBJ2-6, is KAGVTQTPRYLIKTRGQQVTLSCSPISGHRSVSWYQQTPGQGLQFLFEYFSETQRNKGNFPGRFSGRQFSNSRSEMNVSTLELGDSALYLCASSRYSGANVLTFGAGSRLTVL.

Here the CDR3 DNA reads TGCGCCAGCAGCACCGCGGGGATGGAGACCCAGTACTTC. It encodes CASSTAGMETQYF. The chain is built from TRBV5-1 and TRBJ2-5; tentative D call: TRBD2 (6 bases). This CDR3 is built from 13 residues. Germline lookup yields CDR1 SGHRS and CDR2 YFSETQ. V lost 4 bases, J lost 5 bases, and 12 bases lay in between.

This sequence joins TRBV14 and TRBJ1-6; 7 bases are shared with TRBD1. CDR3 length equals 20 residues. V lost 1 base, J lost 0 bases, and 12 bases stayed unmatched. Per germline, CDR1 SGHDN and CDR2 FVKESK. The chain's CDR3 is CASSQVFRQGLGSYNSPLHF. The DNA of the CDR3 is TGTGCCAGCAGCCAAGTCTTCCGACAGGGATTGGGCTCCTATAATTCACCCCTCCACTTT.

The chain has TRBV18 and TRBJ2-3, with 7 bases identical to TRBD1. The V gene end was trimmed by 4 bases and the J gene end by 2 bases; junction bases not matched to a gene: 9. The CDR3 runs 16 residues. CDR1 is KGHSH, CDR2 LQKENI, per germline. Here the CDR3 DNA reads TGTGCCAGCTCACACGTGACAGGGATGAACACAGATACGCAGTATTTT. Protein product: CASSHVTGMNTDTQYF.

The chain combines TRBV2 with TRBJ1-6; TRBD1 agrees at 8 bases. V was pared by 5 bases and J by 10 bases, with 7 bases of the junction left unmatched. CDR1 and CDR2 from the germline V gene are SNHLY and FYNNEI. The CDR3 contains 14 residues. Written as DNA, the CDR3 is TGTGCCAGCAGTTTTGGACAGGGCGCATCACCCCTCCACTTT. Translating gives CASSFGQGASPLHF.

This chain connects TRBV4-2 to TRBJ2-7, with 8 bases aligning to TRBD2. This CDR3 is built from 18 residues. The trim removed 0 bases at V and 2 bases at J, leaving 12 bases unmatched. From germline, CDR1 is LGHNA and CDR2 YNFKEQ. CDR3 nucleotide sequence: TGTGCCAGCAGCCAAGATACCCGGCGGGGGGCCAAAACCTACGAGCAGTACTTC. This sequence encodes CASSQDTRRGAKTYEQYF.

The chain employs TRBV7-6 and TRBJ1-5; possible D gene TRBD1, 5 bases. This CDR3 has 15 residues. Trimming took off 2 bases at V and 2 bases at J, with 10 bases between the two ends. Germline V lookup: CDR1 SGHVS, CDR2 FNYEAQ. CDR3 sequence reads: CASSLQGRGNQPQHF. The CDR3, as DNA: TGTGCCAGCAGCTTACAGGGTAGAGGCAATCAGCCCCAGCATTTT.

The chain recombines TRBV3-1 (or the pseudogene TRBV3-2) with TRBJ2-7; a possible D gene is TRBD2 (5 bases). Trimming took off 1 base at V and 5 bases at J, with 6 bases between the two ends. This CDR3 comprises 12 residues. Germline V gene lookup returns CDR1 LGHDT and CDR2 YNNKEL (reference sequence). CDR3: CASSQGRNEQYV. Here the CDR3 DNA reads TGTGCCAGCAGCCAAGGGAGGAACGAGCAGTACGTC.